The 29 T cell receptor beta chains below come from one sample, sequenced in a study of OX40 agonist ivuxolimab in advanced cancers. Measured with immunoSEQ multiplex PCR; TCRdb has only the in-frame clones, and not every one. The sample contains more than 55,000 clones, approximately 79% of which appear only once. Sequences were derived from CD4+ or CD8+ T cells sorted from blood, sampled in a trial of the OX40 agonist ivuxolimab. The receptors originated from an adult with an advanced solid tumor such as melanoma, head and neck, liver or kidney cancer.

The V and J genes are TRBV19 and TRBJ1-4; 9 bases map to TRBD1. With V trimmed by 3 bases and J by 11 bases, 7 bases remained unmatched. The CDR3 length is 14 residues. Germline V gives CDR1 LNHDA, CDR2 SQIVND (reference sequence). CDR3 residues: CASSIRDRDSKLFF. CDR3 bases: TGTGCCAGTAGTATCCGGGACAGGGACTCGAAACTGTTTTTT.

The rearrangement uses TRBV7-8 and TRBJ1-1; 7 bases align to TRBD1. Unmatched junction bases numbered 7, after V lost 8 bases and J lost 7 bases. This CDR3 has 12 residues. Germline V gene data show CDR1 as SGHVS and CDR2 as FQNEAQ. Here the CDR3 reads CASLNRGGEAFF. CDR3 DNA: TGTGCCAGCCTAAACAGGGGAGGTGAAGCTTTCTTT.

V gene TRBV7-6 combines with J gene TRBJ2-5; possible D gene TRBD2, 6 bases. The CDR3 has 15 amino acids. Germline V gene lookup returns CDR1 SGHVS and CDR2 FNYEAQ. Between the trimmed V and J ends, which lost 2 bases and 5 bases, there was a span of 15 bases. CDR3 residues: CASSLMRGAGETQYF. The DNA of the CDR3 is TGTGCCAGCAGCTTAATGCGGGGAGCAGGGGAGACCCAGTACTTC.

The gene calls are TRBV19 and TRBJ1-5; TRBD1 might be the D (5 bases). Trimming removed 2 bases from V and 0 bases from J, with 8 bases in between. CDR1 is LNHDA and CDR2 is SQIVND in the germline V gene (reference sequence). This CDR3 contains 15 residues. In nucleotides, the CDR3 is TGTGCCAGTAGTATAATGAGGGGTAGCAATCAGCCCCAGCATTTT. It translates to CASSIMRGSNQPQHF.

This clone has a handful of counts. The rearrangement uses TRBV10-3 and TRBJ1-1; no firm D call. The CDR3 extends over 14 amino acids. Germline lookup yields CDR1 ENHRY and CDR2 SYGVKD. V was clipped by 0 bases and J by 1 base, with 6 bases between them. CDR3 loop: CAISESMGNTEAFF. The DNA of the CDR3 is TGTGCCATCAGTGAGTCGATGGGGAACACTGAAGCTTTCTTT.

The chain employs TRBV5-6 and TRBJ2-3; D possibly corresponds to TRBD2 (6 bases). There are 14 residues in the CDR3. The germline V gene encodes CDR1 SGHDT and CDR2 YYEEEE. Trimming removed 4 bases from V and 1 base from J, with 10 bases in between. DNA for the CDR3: TGTGCCAGCAGCGGAGCGGGTCGCACAGATACGCAGTATTTT. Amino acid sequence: CASSGAGRTDTQYF. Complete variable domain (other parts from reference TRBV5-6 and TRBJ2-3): DAGVTQSPTHLIKTRGQQVTLRCSPKSGHDTVSWYQQALGQGPQFIFQYYEEEERQRGNFPDRFSGHQFPNYSSELNVNALLLGDSALYLCASSGAGRTDTQYFGPGTRLTVL.

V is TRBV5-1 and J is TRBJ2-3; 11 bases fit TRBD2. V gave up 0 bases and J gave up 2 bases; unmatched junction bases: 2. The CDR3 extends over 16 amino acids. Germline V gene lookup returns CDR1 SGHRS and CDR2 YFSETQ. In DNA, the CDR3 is TGCGCCAGCAGCTTGGGACTAGCGGGGTTCACAGATACGCAGTATTTT. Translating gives CASSLGLAGFTDTQYF.

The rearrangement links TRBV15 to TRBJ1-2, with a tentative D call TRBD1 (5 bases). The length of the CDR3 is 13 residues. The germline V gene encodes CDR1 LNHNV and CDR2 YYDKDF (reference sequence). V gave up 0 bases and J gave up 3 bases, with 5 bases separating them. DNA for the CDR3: TGTGCCACCAGCAGAGACAGGGACTATGGCTACACCTTC. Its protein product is CATSRDRDYGYTF.

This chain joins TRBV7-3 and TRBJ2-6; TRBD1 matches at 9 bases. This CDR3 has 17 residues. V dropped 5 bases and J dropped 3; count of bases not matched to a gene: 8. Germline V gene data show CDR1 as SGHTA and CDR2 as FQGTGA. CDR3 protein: CASSPGDREVGANVLTF. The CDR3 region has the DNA TGTGCCAGCAGCCCAGGGGACAGGGAGGTTGGGGCCAACGTCCTGACTTTC.

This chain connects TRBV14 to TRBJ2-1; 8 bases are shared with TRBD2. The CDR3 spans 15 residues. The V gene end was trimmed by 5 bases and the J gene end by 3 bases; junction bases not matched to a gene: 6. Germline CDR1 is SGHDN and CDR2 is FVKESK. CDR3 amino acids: CASSLSGSYYNEQFF. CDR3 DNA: TGTGCCAGCAGCTTAAGCGGGAGTTACTACAATGAGCAGTTCTTC.

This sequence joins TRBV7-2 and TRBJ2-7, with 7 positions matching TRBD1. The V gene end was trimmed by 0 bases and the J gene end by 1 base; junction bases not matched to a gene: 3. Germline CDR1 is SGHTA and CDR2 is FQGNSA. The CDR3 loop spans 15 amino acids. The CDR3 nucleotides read TGTGCCAGCAGCTTAGCTGGGACAGAATCCTACGAGCAGTACTTC. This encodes CASSLAGTESYEQYF.

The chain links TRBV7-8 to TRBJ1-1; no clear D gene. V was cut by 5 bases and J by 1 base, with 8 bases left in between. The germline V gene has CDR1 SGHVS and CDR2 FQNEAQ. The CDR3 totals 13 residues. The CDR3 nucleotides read TGTGCCAGCAGCCTAGAATCGAACACTGAAGCTTTCTTT. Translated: CASSLESNTEAFF.

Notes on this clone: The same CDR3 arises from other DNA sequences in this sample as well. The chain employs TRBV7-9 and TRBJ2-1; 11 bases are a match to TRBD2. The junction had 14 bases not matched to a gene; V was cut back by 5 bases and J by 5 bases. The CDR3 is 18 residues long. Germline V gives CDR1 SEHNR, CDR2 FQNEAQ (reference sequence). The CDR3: CASSPRHGSGRDDNEQFF. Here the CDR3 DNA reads TGTGCCAGCAGCCCCCGCCACGGTAGCGGGAGGGACGACAATGAGCAGTTCTTC.

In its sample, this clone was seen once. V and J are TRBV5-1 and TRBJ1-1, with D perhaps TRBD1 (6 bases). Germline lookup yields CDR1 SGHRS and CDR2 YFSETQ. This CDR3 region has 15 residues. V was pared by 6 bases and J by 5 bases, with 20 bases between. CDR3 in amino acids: CASTLSWGAKTEAFF. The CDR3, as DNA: TGCGCCAGCACTTTATCTTGGGGGGCCAAGACTGAAGCTTTCTTT.

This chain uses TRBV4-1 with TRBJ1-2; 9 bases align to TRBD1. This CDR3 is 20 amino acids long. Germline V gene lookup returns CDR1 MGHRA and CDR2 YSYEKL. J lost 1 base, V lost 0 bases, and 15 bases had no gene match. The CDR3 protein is CASSQDWVGQGQIFNYGYTF. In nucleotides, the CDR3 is TGCGCCAGCAGCCAAGATTGGGTGGGACAGGGACAGATTTTTAACTATGGCTACACCTTC.

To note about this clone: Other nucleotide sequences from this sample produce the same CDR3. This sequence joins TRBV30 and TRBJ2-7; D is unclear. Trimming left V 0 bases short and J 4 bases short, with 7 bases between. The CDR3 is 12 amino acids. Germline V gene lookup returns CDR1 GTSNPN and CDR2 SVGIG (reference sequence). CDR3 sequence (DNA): TGTGCCTGGAGTGTAGGCAGGTACGAGCAGTACTTC. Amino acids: CAWSVGRYEQYF.

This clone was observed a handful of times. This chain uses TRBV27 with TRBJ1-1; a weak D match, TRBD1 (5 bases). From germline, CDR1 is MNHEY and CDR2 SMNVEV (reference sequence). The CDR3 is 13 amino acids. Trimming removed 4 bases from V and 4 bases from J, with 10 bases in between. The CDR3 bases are TGTGCCAGCAGTTACGCAGGGACCACTGAAGCTTTCTTT. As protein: CASSYAGTTEAFF.

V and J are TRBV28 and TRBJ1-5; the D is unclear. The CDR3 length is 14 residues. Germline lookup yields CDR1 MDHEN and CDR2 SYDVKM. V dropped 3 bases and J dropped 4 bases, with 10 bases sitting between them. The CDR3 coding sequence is TGTGCCAGCAGTTTTTCAGCGGGGAATCAGCCCCAGCATTTT. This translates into CASSFSAGNQPQHF.

The CDR3 loop is CASSLGRNQETQYF. The CDR3, as DNA: TGTGCCAGCAGCTTGGGACGTAACCAAGAGACCCAGTACTTC. The chain is built from TRBV7-2 and TRBJ2-5; possibly TRBD1 or TRBD2 for D (5 bases each). Germline V gene data show CDR1 as SGHTA and CDR2 as FQGNSA. Trimming took off 3 bases at V and 0 bases at J, with 8 bases between the two ends. The CDR3 is made up of 14 amino acids.

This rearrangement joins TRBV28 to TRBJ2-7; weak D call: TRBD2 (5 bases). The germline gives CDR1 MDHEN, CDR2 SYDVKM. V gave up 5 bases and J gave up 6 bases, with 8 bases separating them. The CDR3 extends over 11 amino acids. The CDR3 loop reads CASSGEFEQYF. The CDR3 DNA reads TGTGCCAGCAGTGGGGAGTTCGAGCAGTACTTC.

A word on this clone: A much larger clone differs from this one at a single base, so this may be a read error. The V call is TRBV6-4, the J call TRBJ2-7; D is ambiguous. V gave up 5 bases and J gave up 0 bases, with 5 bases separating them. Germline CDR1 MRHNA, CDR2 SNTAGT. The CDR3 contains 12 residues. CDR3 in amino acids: CASSSSSYEQYF. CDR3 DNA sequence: TGTGCCAGCAGTTCCTCCTCCTACGAGCAGTACTTC.

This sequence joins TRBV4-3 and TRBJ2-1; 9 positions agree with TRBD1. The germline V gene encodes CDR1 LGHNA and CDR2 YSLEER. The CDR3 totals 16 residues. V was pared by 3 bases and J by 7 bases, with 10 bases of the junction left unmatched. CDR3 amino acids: CASSHGGQGFLNEQFF. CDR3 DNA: TGCGCCAGCAGCCATGGAGGACAGGGGTTTTTAAATGAGCAGTTCTTC.

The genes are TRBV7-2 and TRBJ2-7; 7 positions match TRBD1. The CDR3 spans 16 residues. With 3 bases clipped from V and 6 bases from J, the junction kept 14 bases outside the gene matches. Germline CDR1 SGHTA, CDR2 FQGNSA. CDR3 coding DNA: TGTGCCAGCAGCTTCGCTCGAGGGACAGCCCCCCCCGAGCAGTACTTC. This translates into CASSFARGTAPPEQYF.

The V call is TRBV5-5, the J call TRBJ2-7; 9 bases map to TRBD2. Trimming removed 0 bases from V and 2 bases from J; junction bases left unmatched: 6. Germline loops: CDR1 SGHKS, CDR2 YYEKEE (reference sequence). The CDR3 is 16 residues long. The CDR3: CASSLVAGDPPYEQYF. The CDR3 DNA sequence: TGTGCCAGCAGCTTGGTAGCGGGAGACCCCCCCTACGAGCAGTACTTC.

The CDR3 DNA is TGTGCCAGCAATAGACAGACGAACACCGGGGAGCTGTTTTTT. Amino acid sequence: CASNRQTNTGELFF. The chain is built from TRBV19 and TRBJ2-2; perhaps TRBD1 as D (5 bases). V lost 9 bases, J lost 0 bases, and 11 bases lay in between. Germline V gene lookup returns CDR1 LNHDA and CDR2 SQIVND (reference sequence). The CDR3 runs 14 residues. The variable domain in full, completed from reference TRBV19 and TRBJ2-2, reads DGGITQSPKYLFRKEGQNVTLSCEQNLNHDAMYWYRQDPGQGLRLIYYSQIVNDFQKGDIAEGYSVSREKKESFPLTVTSAQKNPTAFYLCASNRQTNTGELFFGEGSRLTVL.

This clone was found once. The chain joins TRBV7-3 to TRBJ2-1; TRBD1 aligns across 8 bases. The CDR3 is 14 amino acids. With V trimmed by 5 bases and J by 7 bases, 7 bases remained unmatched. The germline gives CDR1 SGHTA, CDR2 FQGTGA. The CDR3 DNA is TGTGCCAGCAGCGTGAACAGGGGGGTTAATGAGCAGTTCTTC. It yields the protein CASSVNRGVNEQFF.

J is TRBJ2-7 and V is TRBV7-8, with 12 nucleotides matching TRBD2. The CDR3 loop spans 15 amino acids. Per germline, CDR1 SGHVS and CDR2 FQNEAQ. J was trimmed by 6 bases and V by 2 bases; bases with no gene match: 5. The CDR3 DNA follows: TGTGCCAGCAGCTTAACGACTAGCGGGGGCGGCGAGCAGTACTTC. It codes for CASSLTTSGGGEQYF.

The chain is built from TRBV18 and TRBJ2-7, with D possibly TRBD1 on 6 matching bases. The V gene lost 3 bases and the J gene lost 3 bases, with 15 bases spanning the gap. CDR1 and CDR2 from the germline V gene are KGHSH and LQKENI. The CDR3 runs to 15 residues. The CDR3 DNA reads TGTGCCAGCTCACCTTCAGGGGATCCTTTCTACGAGCAGTACTTC. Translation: CASSPSGDPFYEQYF. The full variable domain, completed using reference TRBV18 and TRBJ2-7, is NAGVMQNPRHLVRRRGQEARLRCSPMKGHSHVYWYRQLPEEGLKFMVYLQKENIIDESGMPKERFSAEFPKEGPSILRIQQVVRGDSAAYFCASSPSGDPFYEQYFGPGTRLTVT.

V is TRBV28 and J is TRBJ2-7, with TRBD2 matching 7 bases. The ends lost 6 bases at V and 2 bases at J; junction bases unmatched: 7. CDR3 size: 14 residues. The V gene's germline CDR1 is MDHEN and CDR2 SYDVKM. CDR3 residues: CASSTPAGAYEQYF. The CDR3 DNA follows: TGTGCCAGCAGCACCCCGGCGGGGGCCTACGAGCAGTACTTC.